The 9 T cell receptor beta chains below come from one sample, sequenced in a study of blood T cell repertoires in COVID-19. TCRdb's copy holds only in-frame clones and misses some; the assay was immunoSEQ multiplex PCR. The repertoire has some 300,000 clones, 75% to 90% of them found once; the top ten carry 9.5%. Sequenced sample: PBMCs or T cells enriched from blood (not recorded which). The source is a woman between 40 and 50 years old who had recovered from COVID-19.

V gene TRBV18 combines with J gene TRBJ2-2; the match to TRBD2 covers 8 bases. There are 16 residues in the CDR3. V trimming: 5 bases; J trimming: 1 base; junction bases outside the gene matches: 6. The V gene's germline CDR1 is KGHSH and CDR2 LQKENI. The CDR3 bases are TGTGCCAGCTCATCCCGGACTAGCAGGAACACCGGGGAGCTGTTTTTT. Its protein product is CASSSRTSRNTGELFF.

The genes are TRBV28 and TRBJ2-2; 11 bases align to TRBD1. The germline V gene encodes CDR1 MDHEN and CDR2 SYDVKM. The CDR3 contains 17 residues. Germline trimming cut 2 bases from V and 5 bases from J; bases unmatched to any gene: 7. The CDR3 here is CASSLAGTGGLTGELFF. The CDR3 DNA reads as TGTGCCAGCAGTTTAGCCGGGACAGGGGGGCTGACCGGGGAGCTGTTTTTT.

This chain connects TRBV3-1 (or the pseudogene TRBV3-2) to TRBJ1-2, with 9 positions matching TRBD1. The germline gives CDR1 LGHDT, CDR2 YNNKEL (reference sequence). This CDR3 has 14 amino acids. The trim removed 2 bases at V and 5 bases at J, leaving 3 bases unmatched. CDR3 sequence reads: CASSQNRGRYGYTF. CDR3 coding DNA: TGTGCCAGCAGCCAAAACAGGGGGCGGTATGGCTACACCTTC.

This clone was observed a single time. The chain carries TRBV7-9 and TRBJ2-7; TRBD1 is a possible D gene (5 bases). V was cut by 5 bases and J by 6 bases, with 14 bases left in between. Germline V lookup: CDR1 SEHNR, CDR2 FQNEAQ (reference sequence). The CDR3 length is 13 residues. For the CDR3, the DNA is TGTGCCAGCAGCGCCGCCAGGGAAACCGAGCAGTACTTC. Translation gives CASSAARETEQYF. Variable domain in full (rest from reference TRBV7-9 and TRBJ2-7): DTGVSQNPRHKITKRGQNVTFRCDPISEHNRLYWYRQTLGQGPEFLTYFQNEAQLEKSRLLSDRFSAERPKGSFSTLEIQRTEQGDSAMYLCASSAARETEQYFGPGTRLTVT.

The V and J genes are TRBV7-2 and TRBJ2-7, with 7 positions matching TRBD1. CDR3 length: 14 amino acids. V was clipped by 6 bases and J by 2 bases; unmatched bases: 7. Germline V gene data show CDR1 as SGHTA and CDR2 as FQGNSA. This chain's CDR3 is CASRVVGTAYEQYF. The CDR3 DNA reads TGTGCCAGCAGGGTAGTGGGGACAGCCTACGAGCAGTACTTC.

The chain couples TRBV9 to TRBJ1-5, with TRBD1 as a possible D gene (5 bases). Germline V lookup: CDR1 SGDLS, CDR2 YYNGEE. V was pared by 0 bases and J by 6 bases, with 7 bases between. The CDR3 has 13 amino acids. CDR3 sequence: CASSVGGGQPQHF. The DNA for the CDR3 is TGTGCCAGCAGCGTAGGGGGGGGTCAGCCCCAGCATTTT.

The V gene is TRBV21-1, the J gene TRBJ2-7; TRBD2 is taken as the D call from the table, unchecked against the DNA. TRBV21-1 is termed a pseudogene. The CDR3 covers 16 residues. CDR3 in DNA: TGTGCCAGCAGCAAATGGGCGGGACCCGGGGTGAAGGAGCAGTACTTC. Translating gives CASSKWAGPGVKEQYF.

For the CDR3, the DNA is TGCAGCGTGGGGTACGGGACTAGCATTCCAGATACGCAGTATTTT. Residues: CSVGYGTSIPDTQYF. The chain employs TRBV29-1 and TRBJ2-3; 9 bases fit TRBD2. J lost 4 bases, V lost 6 bases, and 11 bases had no gene match. The length of the CDR3 is 15 residues. Germline-derived CDR1 and CDR2 are SQVTM and ANQGSEA.

The chain couples TRBV21-1 to TRBJ1-5; TRBD1 was called by the table and not checked on the DNA. TRBV21-1 is shown as a pseudogene. The length of the CDR3 is 21 residues. The CDR3 nucleotides read TGTGCCAGCAGCCCTAGTATATGGGGGACAGGTCCTGAAAATAGCAATCAGCCCCAGCATTTT. Its translation is CASSPSIWGTGPENSNQPQHF.